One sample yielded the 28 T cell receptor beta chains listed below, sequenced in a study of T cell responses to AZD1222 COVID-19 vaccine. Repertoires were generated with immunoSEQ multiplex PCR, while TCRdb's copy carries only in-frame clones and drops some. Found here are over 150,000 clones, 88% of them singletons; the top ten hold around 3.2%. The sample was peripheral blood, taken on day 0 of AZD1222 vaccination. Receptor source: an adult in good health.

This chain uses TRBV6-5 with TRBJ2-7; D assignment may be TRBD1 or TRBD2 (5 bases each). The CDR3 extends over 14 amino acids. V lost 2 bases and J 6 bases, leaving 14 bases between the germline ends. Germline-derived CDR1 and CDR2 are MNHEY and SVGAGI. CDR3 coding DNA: TGTGCCAGCAGTTACCGGGGCCCCTTTTCCGAGCAGTACTTC. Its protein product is CASSYRGPFSEQYF.

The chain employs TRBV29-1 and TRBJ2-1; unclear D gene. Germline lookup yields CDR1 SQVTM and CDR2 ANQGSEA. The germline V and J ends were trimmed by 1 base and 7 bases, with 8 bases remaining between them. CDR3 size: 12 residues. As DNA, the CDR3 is TGCAGCGTTGAAGTTTTGGTAAATGAGCAGTTCTTC. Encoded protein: CSVEVLVNEQFF.

CDR3 amino acids: CASSWDRRNTEAFF. The CDR3 DNA is TGTGCCAGCAGCTGGGACAGGCGGAACACTGAAGCTTTCTTT. The chain recombines TRBV7-2 with TRBJ1-1, with 8 bases matching TRBD1. Germline CDR1 and CDR2: SGHTA and FQGNSA. V dropped 4 bases and J dropped 1; count of bases not matched to a gene: 2. This CDR3 spans 14 amino acids.

In DNA form, the CDR3 reads TGTGCCAGCAGCTTAGCGACCGGGAGCAATCAGCCCCAGCATTTT. Translating gives CASSLATGSNQPQHF. The chain combines TRBV7-2 with TRBJ1-5; D is unclear. V lost 0 bases and J lost 1, with 7 bases in between. Germline V lookup: CDR1 SGHTA, CDR2 FQGNSA. The CDR3 loop spans 15 amino acids.

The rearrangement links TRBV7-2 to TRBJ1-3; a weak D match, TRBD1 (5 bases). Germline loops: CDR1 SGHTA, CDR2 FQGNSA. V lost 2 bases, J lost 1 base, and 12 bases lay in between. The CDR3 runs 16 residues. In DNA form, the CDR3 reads TGTGCCAGCAGCTTACCCACAGGAGAATCTGGAAACACCATATATTTT. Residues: CASSLPTGESGNTIYF.

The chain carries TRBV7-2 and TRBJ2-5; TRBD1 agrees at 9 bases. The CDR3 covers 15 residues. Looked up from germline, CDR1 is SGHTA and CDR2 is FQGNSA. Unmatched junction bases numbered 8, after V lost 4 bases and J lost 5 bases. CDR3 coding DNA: TGTGCCAGCAGCTCTGGGACAGGGTCATTGGAGACCCAGTACTTC. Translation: CASSSGTGSLETQYF. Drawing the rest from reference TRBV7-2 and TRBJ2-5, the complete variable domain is GAGVSQSPSNKVTEKGKDVELRCDPISGHTALYWYRQSLGQGLEFLIYFQGNSAPDKSGLPSDRFSAERTGGSVSTLTIQRTQQEDSAVYLCASSSGTGSLETQYFGPGTRLLVL.

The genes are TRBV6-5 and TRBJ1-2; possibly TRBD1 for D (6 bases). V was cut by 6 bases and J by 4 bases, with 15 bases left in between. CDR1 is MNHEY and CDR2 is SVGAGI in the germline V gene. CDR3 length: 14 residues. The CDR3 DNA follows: TGTGCCAGCAGCCAGACAGGACGGTTCTATGGCTACACCTTC. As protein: CASSQTGRFYGYTF.

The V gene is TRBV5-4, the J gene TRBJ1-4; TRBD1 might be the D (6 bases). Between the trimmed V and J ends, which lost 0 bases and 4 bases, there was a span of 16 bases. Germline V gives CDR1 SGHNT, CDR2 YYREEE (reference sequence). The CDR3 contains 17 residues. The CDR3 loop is CASSLGGQILGNEKLFF. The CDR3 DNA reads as TGTGCCAGCAGCTTGGGAGGACAGATCCTGGGTAATGAAAAACTGTTTTTT. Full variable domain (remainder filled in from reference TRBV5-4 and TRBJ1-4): ETGVTQSPTHLIKTRGQQVTLRCSSQSGHNTVSWYQQALGQGPQFIFQYYREEENGRGNFPPRFSGLQFPNYSSELNVNALELDDSALYLCASSLGGQILGNEKLFFGSGTQLSVL.

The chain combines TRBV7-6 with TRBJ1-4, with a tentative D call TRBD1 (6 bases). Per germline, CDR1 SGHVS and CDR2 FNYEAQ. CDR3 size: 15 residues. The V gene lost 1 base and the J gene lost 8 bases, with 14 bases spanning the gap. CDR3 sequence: CASSLGLSGVEKLFF. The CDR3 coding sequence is TGTGCCAGCAGCTTAGGGTTGTCAGGGGTAGAAAAACTGTTTTTT. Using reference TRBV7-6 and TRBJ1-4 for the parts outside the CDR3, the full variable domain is GAGVSQSPRYKVTKRGQDVALRCDPISGHVSLYWYRQALGQGPEFLTYFNYEAQQDKSGLPNDRFSAERPEGSISTLTIQRTEQRDSAMYRCASSLGLSGVEKLFFGSGTQLSVL.

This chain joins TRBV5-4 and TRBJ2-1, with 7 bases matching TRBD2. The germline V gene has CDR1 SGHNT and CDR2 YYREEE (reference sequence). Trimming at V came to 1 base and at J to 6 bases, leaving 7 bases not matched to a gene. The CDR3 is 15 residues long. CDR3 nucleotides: TGTGCCAGCAGCTTGTACAGCGGGGTTAGCAATGAGCAGTTCTTC. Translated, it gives CASSLYSGVSNEQFF. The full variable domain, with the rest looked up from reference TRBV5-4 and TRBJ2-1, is ETGVTQSPTHLIKTRGQQVTLRCSSQSGHNTVSWYQQALGQGPQFIFQYYREEENGRGNFPPRFSGLQFPNYSSELNVNALELDDSALYLCASSLYSGVSNEQFFGPGTRLTVL.

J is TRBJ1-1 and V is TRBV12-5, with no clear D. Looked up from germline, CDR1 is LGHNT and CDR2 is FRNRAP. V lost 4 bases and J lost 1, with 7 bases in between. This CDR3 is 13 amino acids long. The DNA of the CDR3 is TGTGCTAGTGGTTCTGAACCGAACACTGAAGCTTTCTTT. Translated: CASGSEPNTEAFF.

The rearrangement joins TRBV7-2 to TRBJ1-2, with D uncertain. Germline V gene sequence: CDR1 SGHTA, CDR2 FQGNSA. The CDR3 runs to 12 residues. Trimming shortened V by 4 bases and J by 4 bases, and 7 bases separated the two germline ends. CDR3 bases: TGTGCCAGCAGCTCGGGGTTCTATGGCTACACCTTC. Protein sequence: CASSSGFYGYTF.

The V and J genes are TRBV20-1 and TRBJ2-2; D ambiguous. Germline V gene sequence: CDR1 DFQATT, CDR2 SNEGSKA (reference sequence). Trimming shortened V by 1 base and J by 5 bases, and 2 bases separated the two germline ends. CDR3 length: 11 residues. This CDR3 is CSARGTGELFF. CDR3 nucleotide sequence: TGCAGTGCTAGAGGAACCGGGGAGCTGTTTTTT.

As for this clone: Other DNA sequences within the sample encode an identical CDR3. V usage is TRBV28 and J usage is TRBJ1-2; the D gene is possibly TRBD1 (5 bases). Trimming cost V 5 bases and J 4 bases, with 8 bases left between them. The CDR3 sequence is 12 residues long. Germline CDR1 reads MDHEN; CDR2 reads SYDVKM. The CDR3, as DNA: TGTGCCAGCAGTCTCCAGGGCTATGGCTACACCTTC. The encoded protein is CASSLQGYGYTF.

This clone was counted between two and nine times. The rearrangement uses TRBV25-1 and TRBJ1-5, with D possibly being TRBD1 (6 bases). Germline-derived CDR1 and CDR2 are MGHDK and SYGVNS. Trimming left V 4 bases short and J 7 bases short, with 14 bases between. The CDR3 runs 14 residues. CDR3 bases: TGTGCCAGCAGTGGAGGGGGTATTGGACAGCCCCAGCATTTT. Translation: CASSGGGIGQPQHF.

The CDR3 DNA reads TGCGCCAGCAGCCAAGGGGTTGGGGGACAGGGTATCTCGGCCTATAATTCACCCCTCCACTTT. Its translation: CASSQGVGGQGISAYNSPLHF. The chain is built from TRBV4-1 and TRBJ1-6, with 9 bases matching TRBD1. Germline V gene sequence: CDR1 MGHRA, CDR2 YSYEKL. V shed 1 base and J 2 bases; nucleotides not matched to a gene: 15. CDR3 length equals 21 residues.

The CDR3 is CASSWTAGDTEAFF. The DNA for the CDR3 is TGTGCCAGCAGCTGGACAGCTGGGGACACTGAAGCTTTCTTT. The V call is TRBV7-2, the J call TRBJ1-1; D is perhaps TRBD1 (6 bases). V gave up 4 bases and J gave up 3 bases, with 12 bases separating them. The germline gives CDR1 SGHTA, CDR2 FQGNSA. This CDR3 has 14 amino acids. Complete variable domain (other parts from reference TRBV7-2 and TRBJ1-1): GAGVSQSPSNKVTEKGKDVELRCDPISGHTALYWYRQSLGQGLEFLIYFQGNSAPDKSGLPSDRFSAERTGGSVSTLTIQRTQQEDSAVYLCASSWTAGDTEAFFGQGTRLTVV.

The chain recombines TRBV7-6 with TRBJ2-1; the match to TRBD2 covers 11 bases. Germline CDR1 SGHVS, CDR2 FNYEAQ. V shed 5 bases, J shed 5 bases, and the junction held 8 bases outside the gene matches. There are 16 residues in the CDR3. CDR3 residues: CASSAHSGGGNNEQFF. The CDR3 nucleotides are TGTGCCAGCAGCGCGCATAGCGGGGGGGGTAACAATGAGCAGTTCTTC.

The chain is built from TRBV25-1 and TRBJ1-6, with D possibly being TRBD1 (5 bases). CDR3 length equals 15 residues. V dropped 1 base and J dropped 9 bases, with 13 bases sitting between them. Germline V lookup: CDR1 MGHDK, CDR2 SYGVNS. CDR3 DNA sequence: TGTGCCAGCAGTGAATGGGGTCAGGGACTTTCACCCCTCCACTTT. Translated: CASSEWGQGLSPLHF.

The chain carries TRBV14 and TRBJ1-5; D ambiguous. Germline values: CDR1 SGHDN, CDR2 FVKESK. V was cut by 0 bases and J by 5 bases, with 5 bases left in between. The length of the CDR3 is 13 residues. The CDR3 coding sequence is TGTGCCAGCAGCCAAGATTACCATCAGCCCCAGCATTTT. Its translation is CASSQDYHQPQHF.

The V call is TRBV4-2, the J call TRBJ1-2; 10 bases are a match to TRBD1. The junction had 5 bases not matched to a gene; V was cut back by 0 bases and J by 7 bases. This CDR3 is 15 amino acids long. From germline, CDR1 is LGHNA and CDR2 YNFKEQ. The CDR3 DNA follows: TGTGCCAGCAGCCAAGATTTGGGACAGGGGTTTGGCTACACCTTC. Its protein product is CASSQDLGQGFGYTF.

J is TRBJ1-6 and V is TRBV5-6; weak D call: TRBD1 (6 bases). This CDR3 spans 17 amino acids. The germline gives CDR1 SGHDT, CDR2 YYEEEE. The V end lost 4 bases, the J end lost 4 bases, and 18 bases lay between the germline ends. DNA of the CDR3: TGTGCCAGCAGCCCCAGGGACCAGGGGTGGTATAATTCACCCCTCCACTTT. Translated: CASSPRDQGWYNSPLHF.

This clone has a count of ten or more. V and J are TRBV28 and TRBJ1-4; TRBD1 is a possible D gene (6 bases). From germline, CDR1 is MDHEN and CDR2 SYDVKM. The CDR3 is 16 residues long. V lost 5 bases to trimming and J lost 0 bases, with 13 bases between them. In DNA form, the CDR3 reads TGTGCCAGCAGTCCGACAGGTCATGCAACTAATGAAAAACTGTTTTTT. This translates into CASSPTGHATNEKLFF.

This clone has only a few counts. CDR3 sequence (DNA): TGTGCCAGCAGCCAACTAAGGGGAAAACTGTTTTTT. It encodes CASSQLRGKLFF. V and J are TRBV3-1 (or the pseudogene TRBV3-2) and TRBJ1-4, with TRBD1 as a possible D gene (5 bases). Germline lookup yields CDR1 LGHDT and CDR2 YNNKEL (reference sequence). The CDR3 has 12 residues. Trimming shortened V by 2 bases and J by 10 bases, and 8 bases separated the two germline ends.

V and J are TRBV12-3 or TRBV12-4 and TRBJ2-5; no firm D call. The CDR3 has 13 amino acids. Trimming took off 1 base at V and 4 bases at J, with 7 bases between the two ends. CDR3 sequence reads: CASSLGERETQYF. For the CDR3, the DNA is TGTGCCAGCAGTTTAGGGGAAAGAGAGACCCAGTACTTC.

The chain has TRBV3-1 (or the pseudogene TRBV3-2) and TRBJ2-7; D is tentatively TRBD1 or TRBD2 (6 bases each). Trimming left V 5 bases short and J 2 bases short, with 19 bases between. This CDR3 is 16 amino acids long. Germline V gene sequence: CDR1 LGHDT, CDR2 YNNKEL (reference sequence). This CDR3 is CASSSPGGGSTYEQYF. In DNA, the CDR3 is TGTGCCAGCAGCTCCCCTGGAGGGGGGAGCACCTACGAGCAGTACTTC.

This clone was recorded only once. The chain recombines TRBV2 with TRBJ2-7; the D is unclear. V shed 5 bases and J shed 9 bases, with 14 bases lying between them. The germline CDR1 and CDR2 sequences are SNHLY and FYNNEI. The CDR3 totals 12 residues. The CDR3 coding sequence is TGTGCCAGCAGTCGCACCCGTACGCCGCAGTACTTC. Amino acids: CASSRTRTPQYF.

The CDR3 is CASSLANADYGYTF. Written as DNA, the CDR3 is TGTGCCAGCAGCTTGGCCAACGCCGACTATGGCTACACCTTC. The rearrangement joins TRBV5-6 to TRBJ1-2; D is unclear. The CDR3 covers 14 residues. The germline V gene has CDR1 SGHDT and CDR2 YYEEEE. V was trimmed by 0 bases and J by 3 bases, leaving 9 bases between them.